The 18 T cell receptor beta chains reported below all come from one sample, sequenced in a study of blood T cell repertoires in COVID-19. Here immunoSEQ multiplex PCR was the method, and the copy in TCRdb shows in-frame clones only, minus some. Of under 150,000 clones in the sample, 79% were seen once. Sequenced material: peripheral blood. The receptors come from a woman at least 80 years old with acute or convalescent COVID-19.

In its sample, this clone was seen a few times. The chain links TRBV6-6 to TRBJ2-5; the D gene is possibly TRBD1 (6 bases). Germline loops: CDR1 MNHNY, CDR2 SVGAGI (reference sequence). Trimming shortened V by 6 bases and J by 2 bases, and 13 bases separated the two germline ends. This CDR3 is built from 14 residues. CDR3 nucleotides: TGTGCCAGCAGCATCAGGGACAAGCAAGAGACCCAGTACTTC. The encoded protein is CASSIRDKQETQYF.

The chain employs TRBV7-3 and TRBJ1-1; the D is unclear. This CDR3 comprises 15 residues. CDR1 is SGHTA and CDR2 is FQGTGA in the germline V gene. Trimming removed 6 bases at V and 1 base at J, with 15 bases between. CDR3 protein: CASSSTGRPNTEAFF. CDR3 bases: TGTGCCAGCAGTTCAACCGGGAGACCGAACACTGAAGCTTTCTTT.

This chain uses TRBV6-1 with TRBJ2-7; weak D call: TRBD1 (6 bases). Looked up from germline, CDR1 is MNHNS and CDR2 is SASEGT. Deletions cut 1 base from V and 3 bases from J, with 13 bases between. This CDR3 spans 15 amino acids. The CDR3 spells CASSEVWDTDYEQYF. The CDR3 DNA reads TGTGCCAGCAGTGAAGTTTGGGACACTGACTACGAGCAGTACTTC.

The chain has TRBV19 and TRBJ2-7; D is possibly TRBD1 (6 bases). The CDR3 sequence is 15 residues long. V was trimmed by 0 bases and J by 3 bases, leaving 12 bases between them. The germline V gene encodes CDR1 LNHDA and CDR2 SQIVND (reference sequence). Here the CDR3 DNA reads TGTGCCAGTAGTATAGAGGGACAACCGATCTACGAGCAGTACTTC. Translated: CASSIEGQPIYEQYF.

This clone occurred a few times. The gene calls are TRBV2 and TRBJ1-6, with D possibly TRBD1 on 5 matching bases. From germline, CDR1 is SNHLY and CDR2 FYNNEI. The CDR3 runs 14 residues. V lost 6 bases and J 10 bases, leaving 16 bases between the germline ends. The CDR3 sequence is CASRAGREGSPLHF. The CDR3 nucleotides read TGTGCCAGCAGGGCAGGGCGGGAAGGATCACCCCTCCACTTT. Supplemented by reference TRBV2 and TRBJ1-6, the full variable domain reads EPEVTQTPSHQVTQMGQEVILRCVPISNHLYFYWYRQILGQKVEFLVSFYNNEISEKSEIFDDQFSVERPDGSNFTLKIRSTKLEDSAMYFCASRAGREGSPLHFGNGTRLTVT.

CDR3 residues: CASSLGTRSYNEQFF. The DNA for the CDR3 is TGTGCCAGCAGTTTGGGCACCCGCTCCTACAATGAGCAGTTCTTC. The rearrangement links TRBV27 to TRBJ2-1; D unresolved. The V and J ends lost 3 bases and 0 bases respectively, with 9 bases between them. Germline loops: CDR1 MNHEY, CDR2 SMNVEV (reference sequence). The CDR3 is 15 residues long.

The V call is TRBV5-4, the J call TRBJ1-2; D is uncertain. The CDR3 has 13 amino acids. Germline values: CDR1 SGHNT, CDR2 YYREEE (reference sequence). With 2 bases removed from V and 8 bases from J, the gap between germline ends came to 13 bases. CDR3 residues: CASSFPGSNGYTF. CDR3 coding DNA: TGTGCCAGCAGCTTTCCGGGATCCAACGGCTACACCTTC.

The CDR3 loop reads CASSPGAGAYEQYF. CDR3 sequence (DNA): TGTGCCAGCTCACCGGGCGCAGGGGCCTACGAGCAGTACTTC. The chain links TRBV18 to TRBJ2-7; D may be TRBD1 (6 bases). Trimming cost V 3 bases and J 2 bases, with 11 bases left between them. CDR3 length equals 14 residues. CDR1 KGHSH and CDR2 LQKENI come from the germline V gene.

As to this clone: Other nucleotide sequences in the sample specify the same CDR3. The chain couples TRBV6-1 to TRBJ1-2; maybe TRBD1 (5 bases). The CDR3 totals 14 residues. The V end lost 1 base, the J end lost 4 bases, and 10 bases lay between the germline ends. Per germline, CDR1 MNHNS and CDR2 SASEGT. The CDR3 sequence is CASSEVGRVYGYTF. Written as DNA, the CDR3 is TGTGCCAGCAGTGAAGTAGGCAGGGTCTATGGCTACACCTTC.

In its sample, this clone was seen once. The CDR3, as DNA: TGCGCCAGCAGCTTGGCGGGACAAAATAATGAAAAACTGTTTTTT. This encodes CASSLAGQNNEKLFF. The gene calls are TRBV5-1 and TRBJ1-4, with TRBD1 as a possible D gene (6 bases). The ends were cut back, 0 bases at V and 4 bases at J, with 10 bases in the middle. This CDR3 comprises 15 residues. In germline, CDR1 is SGHRS, CDR2 YFSETQ.

CDR3 loop: CASSLATGQPQHF. The CDR3 bases are TGTGCCAGCAGCTTGGCTACAGGGCAACCCCAGCATTTT. This rearrangement joins TRBV3-1 (or the pseudogene TRBV3-2) to TRBJ1-5, with D perhaps matching TRBD1 (6 bases). This CDR3 region has 13 residues. Trimming shortened V by 5 bases and J by 10 bases, and 15 bases separated the two germline ends. Per the germline V gene, CDR1 is LGHDT and CDR2 is YNNKEL (reference sequence).

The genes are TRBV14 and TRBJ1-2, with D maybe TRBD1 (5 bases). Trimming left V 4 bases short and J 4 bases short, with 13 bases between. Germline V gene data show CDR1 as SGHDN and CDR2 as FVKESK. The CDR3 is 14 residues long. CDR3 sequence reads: CASSPSTDSYGYTF. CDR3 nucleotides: TGTGCCAGCAGCCCATCGACAGACTCCTATGGCTACACCTTC.

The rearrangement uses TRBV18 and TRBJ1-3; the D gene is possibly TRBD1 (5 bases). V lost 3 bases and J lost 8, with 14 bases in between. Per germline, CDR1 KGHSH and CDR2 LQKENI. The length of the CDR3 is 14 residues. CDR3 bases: TGTGCCAGCTCACCGACAGAACCGAGTGACACCATATATTTT. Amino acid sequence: CASSPTEPSDTIYF.

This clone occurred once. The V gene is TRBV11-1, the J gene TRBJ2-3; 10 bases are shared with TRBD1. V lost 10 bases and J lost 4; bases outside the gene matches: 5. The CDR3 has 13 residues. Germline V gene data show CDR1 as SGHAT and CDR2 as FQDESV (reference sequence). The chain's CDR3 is CAIRDRGSDTQYF. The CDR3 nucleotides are TGTGCCATCCGGGACAGGGGTTCAGATACGCAGTATTTT.

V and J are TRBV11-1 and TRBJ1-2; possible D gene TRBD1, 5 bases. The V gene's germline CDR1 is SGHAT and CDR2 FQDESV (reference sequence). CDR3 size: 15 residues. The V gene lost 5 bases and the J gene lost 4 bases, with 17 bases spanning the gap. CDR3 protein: CASSLGHKGPYGYTF. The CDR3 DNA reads TGTGCCAGCAGCCTCGGACACAAAGGCCCCTATGGCTACACCTTC.

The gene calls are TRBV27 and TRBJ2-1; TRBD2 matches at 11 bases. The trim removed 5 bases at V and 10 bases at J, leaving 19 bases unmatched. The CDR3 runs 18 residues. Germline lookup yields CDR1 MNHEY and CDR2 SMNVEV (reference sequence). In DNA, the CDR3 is TGTGCCAGCAGTAGAATTTTCCAACCGGGACTAGCGGCCATAGAGCAGTTCTTC. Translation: CASSRIFQPGLAAIEQFF.

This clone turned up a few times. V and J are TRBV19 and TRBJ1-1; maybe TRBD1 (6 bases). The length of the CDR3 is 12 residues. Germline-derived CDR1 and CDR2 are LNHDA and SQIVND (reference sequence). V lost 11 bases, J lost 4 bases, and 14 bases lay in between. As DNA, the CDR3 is TGTGCCTCGAGGGGGTACGGCACTGAAGCTTTCTTT. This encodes CASRGYGTEAFF.

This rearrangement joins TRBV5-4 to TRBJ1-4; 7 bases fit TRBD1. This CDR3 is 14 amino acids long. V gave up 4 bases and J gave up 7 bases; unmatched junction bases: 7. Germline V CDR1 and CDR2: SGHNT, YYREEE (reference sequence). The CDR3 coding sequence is TGTGCCAGCAGCCGGGACAGTGTCTCTGAAAAACTGTTTTTT. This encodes CASSRDSVSEKLFF.